The 28 T cell receptor beta chains below come from one sample, sequenced in a study of spatial heterogeneity in lung cancer. Findings and caveats of the study: Tumoral mutation counts were tracked by counts of expanded intratumoral alpha and beta TCRs.

Time point denoted: sample taken at primary tumor resection. These TCRs' antigens remain unknown. TCRdb processed the 5' RACE reads anew with MiXCR; each CDR3 protein has one entry. The sample records roughly 18,000 distinct CDR3 sequences, 8.5% to 10% being singletons. Sequencing was performed on lung tumor tissue, taken at surgery. These receptors all stem from a female donor with early-stage non-small cell lung cancer.

About this clonotype: This beta chain is an unintended read in a library built for alpha chains; its size means little. V is TRBV5-5 and J is TRBJ2-5; 10 nucleotides agree with TRBD2. This CDR3 has 17 residues. Germline loops: CDR1 SGHKS, CDR2 YYEKEE (reference sequence). Unmatched junction bases numbered 11, after V lost 1 base and J lost 5 bases. CDR3 DNA sequence: TGTGCCAGCAGCTTGACCTCGCTAGCGGGGGCCGGGGAGACCCAGTACTTC. Translated: CASSLTSLAGAGETQYF. Full variable domain (remainder filled in from reference TRBV5-5 and TRBJ2-5): DAGVTQSPTHLIKTRGQQVTLRCSPISGHKSVSWYQQVLGQGPQFIFQYYEKEERGRGNFPDRFSARQFPNYSSELNVNALLLGDSALYLCASSLTSLAGAGETQYFGPGTRLLVL.

This clonotype was seen only a few times. This beta chain is a stray sequence in a library constructed for alpha chains; its clone size is not meaningful. V and J are TRBV7-2 and TRBJ2-5, with a weak D call TRBD1 (5 bases). The germline V and J ends were trimmed by 0 bases and 7 bases, with 9 bases remaining between them. The length of the CDR3 is 13 residues. From germline, CDR1 is SGHTA and CDR2 FQGNSA. In DNA form, the CDR3 reads TGTGCCAGCAGCTTAGCAGGGGATGGGACCCAGTACTTC. It encodes CASSLAGDGTQYF.

This clonotype was counted many times. For a library built for alpha chains, this beta chain is a stray read; little rests on its size. This chain uses TRBV5-1 with TRBJ2-1; no firm D call. Germline values: CDR1 SGHRS, CDR2 YFSETQ. The CDR3 runs 18 residues. The V end was cut by 4 bases, the J end by 0 bases, with 20 bases between. In DNA form, the CDR3 reads TGCGCCAGCAGCCCGAGGTGGGTGGGCTATCTCTCCTACAATGAGCAGTTCTTC. This gives the protein CASSPRWVGYLSYNEQFF.

This clonotype was detected many times. With the library built for alpha chains, this beta chain is off target and its frequency is not meaningful. The CDR3 reads CASSEYWAGVTGELFF. CDR3 sequence (DNA): TGTGCCAGCAGTGAATATTGGGCAGGCGTCACCGGGGAGCTGTTTTTT. This chain connects TRBV25-1 to TRBJ2-2, with no clear D. The V end was cut by 0 bases, the J end by 4 bases, with 12 bases between. This CDR3 is 16 amino acids long. The germline CDR1 and CDR2 sequences are MGHDK and SYGVNS.

Turning to this clonotype: This beta chain is a stray sequence in a library constructed for alpha chains; its clone size is not meaningful. This rearrangement joins TRBV5-1 to TRBJ2-2; D is possibly TRBD1 (5 bases). The V gene's germline CDR1 is SGHRS and CDR2 YFSETQ. This CDR3 spans 16 amino acids. V was clipped by 4 bases and J by 1 base, with 14 bases between them. CDR3 sequence (DNA): TGCGCCAGCAGCCCTGGGGCAGGCTGGAACACCGGGGAGCTGTTTTTT. It translates to CASSPGAGWNTGELFF.

This clonotype was detected ten times or more. Within a library made for alpha chains, this beta chain is off target, and its count is uninformative. The chain couples TRBV7-2 to TRBJ1-6; D may be TRBD1 (6 bases). CDR1 is SGHTA and CDR2 is FQGNSA in the germline V gene. CDR3 length: 16 residues. Trimming took off 0 bases at V and 8 bases at J, with 14 bases between the two ends. CDR3 bases: TGTGCCAGCAGCTTAGCTCCCGGACAGCCGGATTCACCCCTCCACTTT. Protein product: CASSLAPGQPDSPLHF. Full variable domain (remainder filled in from reference TRBV7-2 and TRBJ1-6): GAGVSQSPSNKVTEKGKDVELRCDPISGHTALYWYRQSLGQGLEFLIYFQGNSAPDKSGLPSDRFSAERTGGSVSTLTIQRTQQEDSAVYLCASSLAPGQPDSPLHFGNGTRLTVT.

With regard to this clonotype: Little can be read into the size of this beta chain, an off-target read in a library designed for alpha chains. The V and J genes are TRBV7-9 and TRBJ2-1; D is perhaps TRBD2 (7 bases). The CDR3 contains 16 residues. Trimming removed 5 bases from V and 0 bases from J, with 14 bases in between. The germline V gene has CDR1 SEHNR and CDR2 FQNEAQ (reference sequence). The CDR3 DNA follows: TGTGCCAGCAGCCCCTGGGGGGGCTTCTCCTACAATGAGCAGTTCTTC. Protein sequence: CASSPWGGFSYNEQFF.

This clonotype was seen a few times. Because the library targeted alpha chains, this beta chain is an off-target read whose size means little. This CDR3 is CASAFRDKNTGELFF. In DNA, the CDR3 is TGTGCCAGCGCGTTTAGGGACAAGAACACCGGGGAGCTGTTTTTT. The chain couples TRBV9 to TRBJ2-2, with D perhaps TRBD1 (6 bases). V gave up 7 bases and J gave up 1 base, with 14 bases separating them. Per germline, CDR1 SGDLS and CDR2 YYNGEE. This CDR3 spans 15 amino acids.

Judged by abundance, this clonotype is medium-sized. Found in a library prepared for alpha chains, this beta chain is an off-target read, and its abundance has little meaning. J is TRBJ2-2 and V is TRBV6-5; the D gene is possibly TRBD1 (6 bases). The CDR3 runs 15 residues. Germline CDR1 MNHEY, CDR2 SVGAGI. With 1 base removed from V and 4 bases from J, the gap between germline ends came to 10 bases. This CDR3 reads CASSYFPGATGELFF. The DNA of the CDR3 is TGTGCCAGCAGTTACTTTCCAGGGGCCACCGGGGAGCTGTTTTTT.

The table lists this clonotype with many counts. This beta chain turned up in a library designed for alpha chains; as an off-target read, its abundance says little. The rearrangement uses TRBV3-1 and TRBJ2-1, with D hard to call. CDR1 is LGHDT and CDR2 is YNNKEL in the germline V gene (reference sequence). Between the trimmed V and J ends, which lost 2 bases and 5 bases, there was a span of 4 bases. This CDR3 contains 12 residues. Written as DNA, the CDR3 is TGTGCCAGCAGCCAATGGGACAATGAGCAGTTCTTC. Translation: CASSQWDNEQFF.

Regarding this clonotype: This beta chain represents an off-target read in a library built for alpha chains; its size is of limited meaning. The chain links TRBV28 to TRBJ1-2; D uncertain. V was shortened by 9 bases and J by 4 bases, with 12 bases between the two germline ends. The germline V gene has CDR1 MDHEN and CDR2 SYDVKM. The CDR3 extends over 12 amino acids. CDR3 residues: CASGELTYGYTF. The CDR3 coding sequence is TGTGCCAGTGGGGAGTTGACCTATGGCTACACCTTC.

This clonotype has more than one count but fewer than ten. This beta chain represents an off-target read in a library built for alpha chains; its size is of limited meaning. The genes are TRBV18 and TRBJ2-2; no firm D call. CDR3 length: 13 amino acids. V lost 2 bases and J 4 bases, leaving 5 bases between the germline ends. In germline, CDR1 is KGHSH, CDR2 LQKENI. CDR3 amino acids: CASSPKGTGELFF. CDR3 DNA sequence: TGTGCCAGCTCACCAAAAGGCACCGGGGAGCTGTTTTTT.

On this clonotype: As an off-target read in a library built for alpha chains, this beta chain has a frequency of little significance. The chain couples TRBV12-3 or TRBV12-4 to TRBJ2-3; 7 bases fit TRBD2. This CDR3 region has 17 residues. V dropped 4 bases and J dropped 5; count of bases not matched to a gene: 15. The CDR3 spells CASSSSLAGGAQDTQYF. In DNA form, the CDR3 reads TGTGCCAGCAGTTCCTCGTTAGCGGGTGGGGCACAAGATACGCAGTATTTT.

There are a few counts of this clonotype. This beta chain represents an off-target read in a library built for alpha chains; its size is of limited meaning. The V call is TRBV24-1, the J call TRBJ2-1; TRBD2 matches at 10 bases. Germline CDR1 and CDR2: KGHDR and SFDVKD. The ends lost 3 bases at V and 6 bases at J; junction bases unmatched: 7. This CDR3 is 16 amino acids long. CDR3 bases: TGTGCCACCAGTGATCCCGCCAGCGGGGGGGGCAATGAGCAGTTCTTC. Translating it yields CATSDPASGGGNEQFF.

This clonotype rates as medium-sized. For a library built for alpha chains, this beta chain is a stray read; little rests on its size. V gene TRBV4-3 combines with J gene TRBJ1-4; perhaps TRBD1 as D (6 bases). The germline gives CDR1 LGHNA, CDR2 YSLEER. The length of the CDR3 is 16 residues. V gave up 0 bases and J gave up 7 bases, with 15 bases separating them. The DNA of the CDR3 is TGCGCCAGCAGCCAAGAGGGTGGGGGGACATCTGAAAAACTGTTTTTT. It is translated as CASSQEGGGTSEKLFF.

This clonotype was detected ten times or more. A library made for alpha chains picked up this beta chain off target, so its size means little. The chain carries TRBV7-9 and TRBJ2-1; D possibly matches TRBD1 or TRBD2 (6 bases each). The germline V gene has CDR1 SEHNR and CDR2 FQNEAQ (reference sequence). This CDR3 has 15 amino acids. Trimming took 1 base from V and 1 from J, leaving 8 bases between them. In DNA, the CDR3 is TGTGCCAGCAGCTTAGGAGGGGGGTCCTACAATGAGCAGTTCTTC. Protein product: CASSLGGGSYNEQFF.

This clonotype was seen more than once but under ten times. Since it is a stray read in a library aimed at alpha chains, this beta chain has a size that is not meaningful. The genes are TRBV29-1 and TRBJ1-2, with a weak D call TRBD1 (5 bases). V gave up 1 base and J gave up 7 bases, with 10 bases separating them. The CDR3 sequence is 12 residues long. CDR1 SQVTM and CDR2 ANQGSEA come from the germline V gene. The CDR3 reads CSVEGGPGGYTF. CDR3 nucleotides: TGCAGCGTTGAAGGGGGACCGGGTGGCTACACCTTC.

This clonotype showed up many times. This beta chain turned up in a library designed for alpha chains; as an off-target read, its abundance says little. The chain couples TRBV7-3 to TRBJ1-1; 8 nucleotides line up with TRBD1. V lost 4 bases, J lost 3 bases, and 13 bases stayed unmatched. This CDR3 comprises 17 residues. Germline-derived CDR1 and CDR2 are SGHTA and FQGTGA. The DNA for the CDR3 is TGTGCCAGCAGCTCCCTGCCACTGGACAGGGATCACACTGAAGCTTTCTTT. Amino acid sequence: CASSSLPLDRDHTEAFF.

This clonotype was counted a few times. Within a library made for alpha chains, this beta chain is off target, and its count is uninformative. The CDR3 DNA sequence: TGTGCCAGCAGTTTGGCAGGGGCGCTAATCACAGATACGCAGTATTTT. It yields the protein CASSLAGALITDTQYF. The chain combines TRBV28 with TRBJ2-3; D is perhaps TRBD1 (6 bases). Trimming removed 3 bases from V and 2 bases from J, with 15 bases in between. CDR1 is MDHEN and CDR2 is SYDVKM in the germline V gene. The CDR3 is 16 amino acids.

This clonotype showed up just a few times. This beta chain came through as a stray read in a library set up for alpha chains, and its size says little. The V call is TRBV21-1, the J call TRBJ1-5. TRBV21-1 is described as a pseudogene. The CDR3 runs 14 residues. Here the CDR3 DNA reads TGTGCCAGCAGCAAATATGACTTCAATCAGCCCCAGCATTTT. Encoded protein: CASSKYDFNQPQHF.

Only a few counts were recorded for this clonotype. The library was prepared for alpha chains; this beta chain is a stray read, so its frequency means little. The rearrangement links TRBV12-3 or TRBV12-4 to TRBJ1-2, with 10 bases matching TRBD1. The CDR3 loop spans 16 amino acids. Germline trimming cut 6 bases from V and 2 bases from J; bases unmatched to any gene: 9. The CDR3 DNA reads as TGTGCCAGCAGGCCTCCTAGGACAGGGGGGAACTATGGCTACACCTTC. It encodes CASRPPRTGGNYGYTF.

In its sample, this clonotype was seen a few times. In a library made to pick up alpha chains, this beta chain is a stray read with a size that means little. The genes are TRBV4-2 and TRBJ2-3; 11 bases align to TRBD1. V lost 3 bases and J lost 2; bases outside the gene matches: 10. CDR3 length: 18 amino acids. Germline V CDR1 and CDR2: LGHNA, YNFKEQ. Written as DNA, the CDR3 is TGTGCCAGCAGCCATTCTCATGGACAGGGGGCTTCCACAGATACGCAGTATTTT. Translated, it gives CASSHSHGQGASTDTQYF.

Comments on this clonotype: Since it is a stray read in a library aimed at alpha chains, this beta chain has a size that is not meaningful. V is TRBV9 and J is TRBJ1-1; a weak D match, TRBD1 (5 bases). The CDR3 has 13 residues. V was trimmed by 3 bases and J by 9 bases, leaving 15 bases between them. CDR1 is SGDLS, CDR2 YYNGEE, per germline. As DNA, the CDR3 is TGTGCCAGCAGCGCGGGGGACGGACTAAAAGCTTTCTTT. Protein product: CASSAGDGLKAFF.

This clonotype has a count of ten or more. The size of this beta chain means little, since it is a stray read in a library made for alpha chains. The gene calls are TRBV5-1 and TRBJ2-3; D remains unclear. This CDR3 is 14 amino acids long. Germline V CDR1 and CDR2: SGHRS, YFSETQ. Trimming left V 0 bases short and J 6 bases short, with 11 bases between. CDR3 coding DNA: TGCGCCAGCAGCTTGGACCAGGCCACGGATACGCAGTATTTT. As protein: CASSLDQATDTQYF.

Comment on this clonotype: In a library made to pick up alpha chains, this beta chain is a stray read with a size that means little. This sequence joins TRBV3-1 and TRBJ2-7, with 8 bases aligning to TRBD1. Germline V gene lookup returns CDR1 LGHDT and CDR2 YNNKEL (reference sequence). This CDR3 is 16 amino acids long. V dropped 3 bases and J dropped 3; count of bases not matched to a gene: 10. The CDR3 sequence is CASSHGRRGQVYEQYF. Written as DNA, the CDR3 is TGTGCCAGCAGCCACGGTCGGAGGGGACAGGTCTACGAGCAGTACTTC.

This clonotype has more than one count but fewer than ten. Since the library was made to target alpha chains, this beta chain is a stray read and its abundance is not meaningful. The gene calls are TRBV5-4 and TRBJ2-1; D is unresolved. Germline assignment: CDR1 SGHNT and CDR2 YYREEE (reference sequence). The V and J ends lost 7 bases and 0 bases respectively, with 11 bases between them. The CDR3 is 14 residues long. The DNA for the CDR3 is TGTGCCAGCTCCGACAAGCGCTCCTACAATGAGCAGTTCTTC. As protein: CASSDKRSYNEQFF.

This clonotype was detected many times. Because this beta chain is a stray read in a library intended to capture alpha chains, its abundance should not be given much weight. The rearrangement links TRBV16 to TRBJ2-5; 7 nucleotides align to TRBD2. Germline lookup yields CDR1 KGHSY and CDR2 FQNENV. There are 15 residues in the CDR3. The V segment lost 1 base and the J segment 2 bases; nucleotides outside the gene matches: 4. The CDR3 nucleotides are TGTGCCAGCAGCCAATTGAGTAGCGGGCAAGAGACCCAGTACTTC. Protein sequence: CASSQLSSGQETQYF.

This clonotype was seen ten or more times. The size of this beta chain means little, since it is a stray read in a library made for alpha chains. The V and J genes are TRBV3-1 and TRBJ2-3, with 7 bases identical to TRBD1. Trimming at V came to 2 bases and at J to 9 bases, leaving 5 bases not matched to a gene. The CDR3 contains 13 residues. Germline lookup yields CDR1 LGHDT and CDR2 YNNKEL (reference sequence). The DNA for the CDR3 is TGTGCCAGCAGCCAAATGCGGACAGGAACGCAGTATTTT. This translates into CASSQMRTGTQYF.